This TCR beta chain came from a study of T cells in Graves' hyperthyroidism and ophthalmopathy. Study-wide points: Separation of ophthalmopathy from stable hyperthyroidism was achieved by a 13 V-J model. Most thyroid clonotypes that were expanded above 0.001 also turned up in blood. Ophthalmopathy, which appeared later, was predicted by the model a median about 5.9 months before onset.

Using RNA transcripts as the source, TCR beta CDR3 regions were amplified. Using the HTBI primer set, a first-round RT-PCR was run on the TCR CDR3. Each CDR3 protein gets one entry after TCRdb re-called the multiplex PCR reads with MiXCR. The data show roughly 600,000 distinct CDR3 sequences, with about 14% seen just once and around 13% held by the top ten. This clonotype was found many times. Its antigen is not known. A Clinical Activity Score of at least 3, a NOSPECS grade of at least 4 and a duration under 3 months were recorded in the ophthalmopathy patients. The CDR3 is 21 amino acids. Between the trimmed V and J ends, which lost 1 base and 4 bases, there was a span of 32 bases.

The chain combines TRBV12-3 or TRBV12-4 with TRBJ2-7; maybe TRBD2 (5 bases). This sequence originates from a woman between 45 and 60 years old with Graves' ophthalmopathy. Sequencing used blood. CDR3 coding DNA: TGTGCCAGCAGTTTAGTACTTATAACACTAGATCCGACGGGCCGGGAATACGAGCAGTACTTC. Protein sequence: CASSLVLITLDPTGREYEQYF.